Below, 27 T cell receptor beta chains from the same sample are listed, as sequenced in a study of regulatory T cells in long-lasting Graves disease. According to the study, TCR beta libraries were built with iRepertoire HTBI primers and CDR3-region Arm-PCR. TCRdb passed the multiplex PCR reads through MiXCR, listing each CDR3 protein once. The table includes hundreds of thousands of distinct CDR3 sequences, about 12% detected once. As for time point: newly diagnosed GD, antithyroid drugs for less than 3 months. PBMC RNA was the source of the TCR library. Another study also made use of these data, one on T cells in Graves' hyperthyroidism and ophthalmopathy.

The sample in question was peripheral blood mononuclear cells (PBMCs), obtained at new diagnosis, from a patient treated with antithyroid drugs. Receptor source: a woman aged 25-40 years with Graves disease.

The chain combines TRBV20-1 with TRBJ2-5, with 13 bases that match TRBD2. V was pared by 5 bases and J by 3 bases, with 3 bases of the junction left unmatched. The CDR3 length is 14 residues. Germline assignment: CDR1 DFQATT and CDR2 SNEGSKA (reference sequence). The DNA of the CDR3 is TGCAGTGCTCAAGGACTAGCGGGAGAAGAGACCCAGTACTTC. Protein sequence: CSAQGLAGEETQYF.

Many counts were recorded for this clonotype. This chain links TRBV25-1 with TRBJ1-2, with TRBD1 matching 8 bases. Germline assignment: CDR1 MGHDK and CDR2 SYGVNS. The CDR3 is 15 residues long. The V and J ends lost 0 bases and 4 bases, in that order; junction bases with no gene match: 4. The chain's CDR3 is CASSEYGDRPYGYTF. CDR3 bases: TGTGCCAGCAGTGAATATGGGGACAGGCCCTATGGCTACACCTTC.

This clonotype was counted ten times or more. The chain couples TRBV15 to TRBJ2-7, with 8 bases matching TRBD1. This CDR3 is built from 14 residues. The germline V gene has CDR1 LNHNV and CDR2 YYDKDF (reference sequence). Losses at the gene ends were 1 base for V and 6 bases for J; bases not matched to a gene: 5. The CDR3 loop is CATSRGGQAREQYF. CDR3 DNA sequence: TGTGCCACCAGCAGAGGGGGACAGGCCCGCGAGCAGTACTTC.

This clonotype showed up many times. CDR3 nucleotides: TGCAGTGCTAGTGTGGAGGGGGCTGGAAACACCATATATTTT. Its protein is CSASVEGAGNTIYF. V usage is TRBV20-1 and J usage is TRBJ1-3, with a possible D match to TRBD1 (6 bases). This CDR3 comprises 14 residues. Germline V gene lookup returns CDR1 DFQATT and CDR2 SNEGSKA (reference sequence). V gave up 3 bases and J gave up 2 bases, with 11 bases separating them.

This clonotype occurred many times. This chain uses TRBV12-3 or TRBV12-4 with TRBJ2-7; tentative D call: TRBD1 (5 bases). The CDR3 loop spans 15 amino acids. Trimming took 6 bases from V and 0 from J, leaving 15 bases between them. The CDR3 nucleotides read TGTGCCAGCAGCCCGACGACAGTCATCTCCTACGAGCAGTACTTC. Translating it yields CASSPTTVISYEQYF.

This clonotype was seen more than once but under ten times. Here the CDR3 reads CASSLRASGTEAFF. Written as DNA, the CDR3 is TGTGCCAGCAGTTTAAGGGCTTCAGGCACTGAAGCTTTCTTT. This chain joins TRBV27 and TRBJ1-1; D gene ambiguous. Germline values: CDR1 MNHEY, CDR2 SMNVEV (reference sequence). The CDR3 runs 14 residues. Trimming stripped 2 bases from V and 4 bases from J, with 11 bases between.

This clonotype was detected only a few times. This chain joins TRBV3-1 and TRBJ1-1; the D is unclear. The CDR3 loop spans 15 amino acids. Germline CDR1 is LGHDT and CDR2 is YNNKEL (reference sequence). The V end was cut by 4 bases, the J end by 1 base, with 13 bases between. CDR3 DNA sequence: TGTGCCAGCAGCCCAAAATTTCGGGGGAACACTGAAGCTTTCTTT. Its translation: CASSPKFRGNTEAFF.

This clonotype was counted at least ten times. This chain's CDR3 is CATSDSDGASRGNNEQFF. The CDR3 nucleotides are TGTGCCACCAGTGATTCCGATGGGGCTTCCCGGGGTAACAATGAGCAGTTCTTC. The chain uses TRBV24-1 and TRBJ2-1; D tentatively fits TRBD1 or TRBD2 (5 bases each). V was trimmed by 2 bases and J by 5 bases, leaving 21 bases between them. CDR3 size: 18 residues. The germline V gene encodes CDR1 KGHDR and CDR2 SFDVKD.

Only one count was recorded for this clonotype. Compared with germline, one end of the junction differs, possibly owing to a read error. The V gene is TRBV4-2, the J gene TRBJ2-2, with 10 positions matching TRBD2. CDR3 length: 18 amino acids. Germline lookup yields CDR1 LGHNA and CDR2 YNFKEQ. In DNA form, the CDR3 reads TGTCCCAGCAGCCAAGATGTAGGAGCGGGAGGGCCTTCGGGGGAGCTGTTTTTT. As protein: CPSSQDVGAGGPSGELFF.

Concerning this clonotype: Just one base apart from a much larger clone, this may be a read error. The chain is built from TRBV4-3 and TRBJ1-6; no reliable D call. The CDR3 has 15 amino acids. Germline lookup yields CDR1 LGHNA and CDR2 YSLEER. Trimming left V 4 bases short and J 10 bases short, with 17 bases between. CDR3 protein: CASSRGRGGGSPLHF. Written as DNA, the CDR3 is TGCGCCAGCAGCCGAGGACGGGGAGGTGGATCACCCCTCCACTTT.

This clonotype was found many times. The rearrangement joins TRBV2 to TRBJ2-1; possible D gene TRBD2, 5 bases. Trimming removed 7 bases from V and 9 bases from J, with 10 bases in between. From germline, CDR1 is SNHLY and CDR2 FYNNEI. The CDR3 extends over 11 amino acids. The CDR3 nucleotides read TGTGCCAGCAAAAGAGAGGGTGAGCAGTTCTTC. Its translation: CASKREGEQFF.

This clonotype was counted many times. The chain employs TRBV25-1 and TRBJ2-7, with D possibly matching TRBD1 (6 bases). The V end was cut by 4 bases, the J end by 6 bases, with 13 bases between. CDR3 length: 13 amino acids. Per the germline V gene, CDR1 is MGHDK and CDR2 is SYGVNS. CDR3 in amino acids: CASSARTVAEQYF. Written as DNA, the CDR3 is TGTGCCAGCAGTGCCCGGACAGTCGCCGAGCAGTACTTC.

This clonotype was detected a few times. This chain connects TRBV7-2 to TRBJ1-1; TRBD1 is a possible D gene (6 bases). From germline, CDR1 is SGHTA and CDR2 FQGNSA. The CDR3 spans 14 residues. The V and J ends lost 7 bases and 5 bases respectively, with 17 bases between them. The DNA of the CDR3 is TGTGCCAGCACCAAACCGGGGGCGTGGACTGAAGCTTTCTTT. Translating it yields CASTKPGAWTEAFF.

This clonotype was seen many times. The chain joins TRBV2 to TRBJ2-3, with 7 bases identical to TRBD2. Germline values: CDR1 SNHLY, CDR2 FYNNEI. Trimming at V came to 9 bases and at J to 0 bases, leaving 6 bases not matched to a gene. This CDR3 has 14 residues. For the CDR3, the DNA is TGTGCCAGTCGGCGGGGGATTAGCACAGATACGCAGTATTTT. Translation: CASRRGISTDTQYF.

This clonotype was counted at least ten times. The genes are TRBV18 and TRBJ2-1, with TRBD1 matching 8 bases. The CDR3 extends over 14 amino acids. V trimming: 4 bases; J trimming: 10 bases; junction bases outside the gene matches: 9. The germline CDR1 and CDR2 sequences are KGHSH and LQKENI. The CDR3 DNA follows: TGTGCCAGCTCACTCTTCGGACAGGGCGGAGAGCAGTTCTTC. It codes for CASSLFGQGGEQFF.

The chain recombines TRBV6-1 with TRBJ2-1; D is perhaps TRBD2 (6 bases). This CDR3 is built from 14 residues. Germline V lookup: CDR1 MNHNS, CDR2 SASEGT. Trimming removed 4 bases from V and 3 bases from J, with 10 bases in between. The CDR3 sequence: CASSGDFIYNEQFF. Here the CDR3 DNA reads TGTGCCAGCAGTGGGGACTTCATCTACAATGAGCAGTTCTTC.

This clonotype was observed at least ten times. V and J are TRBV5-4 and TRBJ1-4; 7 positions match TRBD1. Germline CDR1 is SGHNT and CDR2 is YYREEE (reference sequence). J was trimmed by 6 bases and V by 6 bases; bases with no gene match: 5. This CDR3 spans 13 amino acids. CDR3 amino acids: CASKRDSDEKLFF. In nucleotides, the CDR3 is TGTGCCAGCAAGAGGGACAGCGATGAAAAACTGTTTTTT.

This clonotype was observed many times. This chain uses TRBV20-1 with TRBJ2-7; tentatively, D is TRBD1 or TRBD2 (6 bases each). There are 13 residues in the CDR3. V was shortened by 6 bases and J by 3 bases, with 15 bases between the two germline ends. From germline, CDR1 is DFQATT and CDR2 SNEGSKA (reference sequence). The DNA of the CDR3 is TGCAGTGCCACGGGAGACAGGAGCTACGAGCAGTACTTC. This codes for CSATGDRSYEQYF.

This clonotype has at least ten counts. V and J are TRBV2 and TRBJ2-7; TRBD2 matches 10 bases. J lost 2 bases, V lost 6 bases, and 4 bases had no gene match. The CDR3 contains 14 residues. The germline gives CDR1 SNHLY, CDR2 FYNNEI. CDR3 sequence (DNA): TGTGCCAGCAGGACTAGCGGGCTAACCTACGAGCAGTACTTC. Translation gives CASRTSGLTYEQYF.

This clonotype was seen many times. CDR3 loop: CASSDRVSNEKLFF. In DNA, the CDR3 is TGCGCCAGCAGTGACAGGGTTTCTAATGAAAAACTGTTTTTT. J is TRBJ1-4 and V is TRBV10-2; weak D call: TRBD1 (5 bases). Germline values: CDR1 WSHSY, CDR2 SAAADI. This CDR3 has 14 residues. The germline V and J ends were trimmed by 3 bases and 3 bases, with 8 bases remaining between them.

This clonotype was counted between two and nine times. This chain joins TRBV20-1 and TRBJ2-4; no reliable D call. The V gene's germline CDR1 is DFQATT and CDR2 SNEGSKA (reference sequence). The length of the CDR3 is 13 residues. The V and J ends lost 7 bases and 8 bases respectively, with 18 bases between them. CDR3 region: CSVSFGVNHIQYF. The CDR3 DNA reads as TGCAGTGTCTCCTTTGGGGTAAATCACATTCAGTACTTC.

This rearrangement joins TRBV28 to TRBJ2-7; D unclear. Germline V gene sequence: CDR1 MDHEN, CDR2 SYDVKM. V was pared by 8 bases and J by 5 bases, with 16 bases between. CDR3 length equals 13 residues. Here the CDR3 DNA reads TGTGCCAGCGAACCAAGGACGGGCCACGAGCAGTACTTC. This encodes CASEPRTGHEQYF.

This clonotype showed up many times. The V and J genes are TRBV2 and TRBJ1-3; no clear D. Germline CDR1 reads SNHLY; CDR2 reads FYNNEI. Trimming cost V 6 bases and J 0 bases, with 6 bases left between them. This CDR3 is built from 13 residues. CDR3 region: CASSTVSGNTIYF. Here the CDR3 DNA reads TGTGCCAGCAGCACAGTCTCTGGAAACACCATATATTTT.

As for this clonotype: The junction shows a germline mismatch at one end, possibly a read error. The chain couples TRBV5-1 to TRBJ2-3, with D unclear. This CDR3 is built from 14 residues. Germline values: CDR1 SGHRS, CDR2 YFSETQ. The CDR3 is CASSFPLETDTQYF. DNA for the CDR3: TGTGCCAGCAGCTTCCCTCTGGAGACAGATACGCAGTATTTT.

Only a few counts were recorded for this clonotype. The rearrangement joins TRBV12-3 or TRBV12-4 to TRBJ2-5, with 11 bases aligning to TRBD1. The V gene end was trimmed by 6 bases and the J gene end by 2 bases; junction bases not matched to a gene: 5. The CDR3 has 15 amino acids. The CDR3 spells CASRPGTGGQETQYF. The CDR3 nucleotides are TGTGCCAGCAGACCCGGGACAGGGGGACAAGAGACCCAGTACTTC.

This clonotype was counted between two and nine times. V usage is TRBV4-1 and J usage is TRBJ2-5; D is unresolved. Germline V gene lookup returns CDR1 MGHRA and CDR2 YSYEKL. The CDR3 covers 15 residues. V lost 1 base to trimming and J lost 2 bases, with 11 bases between them. The CDR3 loop is CASSQGIEVQETQYF. The CDR3 nucleotides are TGCGCCAGCAGCCAAGGGATAGAGGTACAAGAGACCCAGTACTTC.

This clonotype occurred many times. The V gene is TRBV11-2, the J gene TRBJ2-3; D might be TRBD2 (5 bases). Germline loops: CDR1 SGHAT, CDR2 FQNNGV. The CDR3 loop spans 15 amino acids. The V and J ends lost 3 bases and 0 bases respectively, with 10 bases between them. The CDR3 DNA reads as TGTGCCAGCAGCTTGGACTTTTCTAGCACAGATACGCAGTATTTT. Protein sequence: CASSLDFSSTDTQYF.